This T cell receptor beta chain came from a study of PD-L1 blockade in urothelial cancer. Study at large: Patients initiated atezolizumab around 2014 at 1,200 mg intravenously every 3 weeks. Analysis of blood occurred 3 weeks (second dose) and 6 weeks after treatment start. Notes on the study in general: Better survival was predicted when blood TCR clonality before treatment fell below the median.

This CDR3 has 14 amino acids. CDR1 is SGHTA and CDR2 is FQGNSA in the germline V gene. The V segment lost 4 bases and the J segment 3 bases; nucleotides outside the gene matches: 2. Libraries were prepared by immunoSEQ multiplex PCR; TCRdb keeps only in-frame clonotypes and omits some of them. There are 75,000 to 90,000 clones in the sample; 82% occur only once, and over 7.5% lies in the top ten. As for this clone: Its specificity is unknown.

Per patient, between 1 and 8 samples were collected at pretreatment and on-treatment time points. The source was PBMCs, collected around atezolizumab (anti-PD-L1) treatment. This rearrangement joins TRBV7-2 to TRBJ2-7, with 11 bases that match TRBD1. The sequence was collected from a man between 65 and 85 years old with urothelial cancer. The CDR3 nucleotides are TGTGCCAGCAGCTCCGGGACAGGGGGCTACGAGCAGTACTTC. Translating gives CASSSGTGGYEQYF.